This is a list of T cell receptor beta chains from one sample in a study of shared clonotypes between healthy human individuals. The method was immunoSEQ multiplex PCR; TCRdb's version includes in-frame clones alone and lacks a portion of them. In the table there are roughly 1,100,000 clones, around 76% of which are singletons. The sequencing input was memory CD4+ T cells sorted from blood. The receptors come from a man aged 18 to 29 in good health. CDR3s include the opening cysteine and the closing phenylalanine or tryptophan. D genes are given only for firm matches. Only part of the rows carry a size: once, few, many, or a class if the clone is expanded.

clone size | D gene | J gene | V gene | CDR3 protein
NA | NA | TRBJ2-2 | TRBV4-1 | CASSQEGRELFF
NA | NA | TRBJ1-5 | TRBV30 | CAWSTGLSNQPQHF
few | NA | TRBJ1-4 | TRBV15 | CATSRTGRGDGLFF
NA | NA | TRBJ2-7 | TRBV2 | CASSADRTYEQYF
NA | TRBD1 | TRBJ2-1 | TRBV10-3 | CATRSGSGTGNNEQFF
NA | TRBD1 | TRBJ2-7 | TRBV10-3 | CAISENRDRGEQYF
NA | NA | TRBJ1-3 | TRBV6-5 | CAAGTSSGNTIYF
NA | NA | TRBJ1-4 | TRBV2 | CASDYSSGLNEKLFF
NA | NA | TRBJ2-7 | TRBV5-6 | CASSLAVEFTYEQYF
NA | NA | TRBJ2-3 | TRBV6-1 | CASIYSFSTDTQYF
NA | TRBD2 | TRBJ2-5 | TRBV2 | CASSETAGGETQYF
NA | TRBD1 | TRBJ1-5 | TRBV6-1 | CATSQGGKSLEPQHF
NA | TRBD1 | TRBJ1-2 | TRBV27 | CASSTKTGDYGYTF
NA | NA | TRBJ2-4 | TRBV2 | CASGDDIQYF
NA | NA | TRBJ1-1 | TRBV29-1 | CSVEFHTEAFF
NA | NA | TRBJ1-1 | TRBV21-1 | CASSSTLATQCTEAFF
once | NA | TRBJ2-7 | TRBV5-1 | CASNGDNSYEQYF
NA | NA | TRBJ1-1 | TRBV10-3 | CAISRGEGEAFF
NA | NA | TRBJ2-5 | TRBV5-1 | CASSLVPTVQETQYF
NA | NA | TRBJ1-2 | TRBV30 | CAWSVVSWDRGYGYTF
NA | NA | TRBJ2-3 | TRBV18 | CASSPLAGGPDTQYF
NA | NA | TRBJ2-7 | TRBV2 | CASRRGQYEQYF
once | NA | TRBJ2-6 | TRBV5-6 | CASSLYWSGANVLTF
NA | NA | TRBJ2-7 | TRBV13 | CASSPVGYEQYF
NA | TRBD1 | TRBJ1-6 | TRBV18 | CASSPRQGASPLHF
once | NA | TRBJ2-4 | TRBV19 | CASSNRAPQNIQYF
NA | NA | TRBJ2-5 | TRBV7-2 | CASSTDIGTQYF
few | TRBD2 | TRBJ2-3 | TRBV15 | CATSRGGSGRTDTQYF
NA | NA | TRBJ2-2 | TRBV30 | CAWSVRTASNTGELFF
NA | TRBD2 | TRBJ2-1 | TRBV5-8 | CASSKGLALVYNEQFF
NA | TRBD1 | TRBJ1-2 | TRBV19 | CASENLQGRGYTF
many | NA | TRBJ1-1 | TRBV28 | CASSLSNRMNTEAFF
NA | NA | TRBJ1-1 | TRBV30 | CAWRLQGLRTEAFF
NA | NA | TRBJ2-1 | TRBV30 | CAWRSPGSSYNEQFF
NA | NA | TRBJ1-6 | TRBV7-2 | CASSSRDLNSPLHF
NA | NA | TRBJ2-4 | TRBV5-8 | CASSLDRGLGIQYF
NA | NA | TRBJ2-1 | TRBV9 | CASSVVGGNNEQFF
NA | TRBD1 | TRBJ1-2 | TRBV30 | CAWSAFKQGYGYTF
few | NA | TRBJ2-6 | TRBV5-4 | CASSLPGSGANVLTF
once | NA | TRBJ1-2 | TRBV7-2 | CASSLGAVSNYGYTF
NA | NA | TRBJ2-7 | TRBV6-1 | CASSGTRGGYEQYF
NA | NA | TRBJ2-2 | TRBV7-2 | CASSLDGVEGELFF
NA | TRBD1 | TRBJ1-2 | TRBV7-2 | CASSLGQVYGYTF
NA | TRBD1 | TRBJ2-3 | TRBV30 | CAWSVRRGHDTQYF
NA | NA | TRBJ1-1 | TRBV30 | CAWTGMNTEAFF
NA | NA | TRBJ2-1 | TRBV18 | CASFPGGGNEQFF
NA | NA | TRBJ1-4 | TRBV6-1 | CASMGYEKLFF
NA | NA | TRBJ1-2 | TRBV19 | CASSIAASHNYGYTF
few | NA | TRBJ2-1 | TRBV19 | CASSIDPGYNEQFF
NA | NA | TRBJ1-2 | TRBV28 | CASSSTNRAAEYGYTF
NA | TRBD1 | TRBJ2-7 | TRBV5-5 | CASSLAWDSSYEQYF